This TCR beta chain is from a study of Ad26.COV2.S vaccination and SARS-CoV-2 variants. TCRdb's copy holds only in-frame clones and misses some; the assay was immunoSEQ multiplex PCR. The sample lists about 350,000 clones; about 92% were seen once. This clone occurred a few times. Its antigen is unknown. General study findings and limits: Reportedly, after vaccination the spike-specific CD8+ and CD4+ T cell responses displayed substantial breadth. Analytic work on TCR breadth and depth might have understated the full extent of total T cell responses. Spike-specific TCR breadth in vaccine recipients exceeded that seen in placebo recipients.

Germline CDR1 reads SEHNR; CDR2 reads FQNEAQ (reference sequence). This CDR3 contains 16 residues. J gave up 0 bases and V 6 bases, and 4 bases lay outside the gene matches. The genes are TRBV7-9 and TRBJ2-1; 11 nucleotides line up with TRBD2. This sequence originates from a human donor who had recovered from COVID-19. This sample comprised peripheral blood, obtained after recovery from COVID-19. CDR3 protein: CASRNSGGDSYNEQFF. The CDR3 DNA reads TGTGCCAGCAGAAATAGCGGGGGGGACTCCTACAATGAGCAGTTCTTC.